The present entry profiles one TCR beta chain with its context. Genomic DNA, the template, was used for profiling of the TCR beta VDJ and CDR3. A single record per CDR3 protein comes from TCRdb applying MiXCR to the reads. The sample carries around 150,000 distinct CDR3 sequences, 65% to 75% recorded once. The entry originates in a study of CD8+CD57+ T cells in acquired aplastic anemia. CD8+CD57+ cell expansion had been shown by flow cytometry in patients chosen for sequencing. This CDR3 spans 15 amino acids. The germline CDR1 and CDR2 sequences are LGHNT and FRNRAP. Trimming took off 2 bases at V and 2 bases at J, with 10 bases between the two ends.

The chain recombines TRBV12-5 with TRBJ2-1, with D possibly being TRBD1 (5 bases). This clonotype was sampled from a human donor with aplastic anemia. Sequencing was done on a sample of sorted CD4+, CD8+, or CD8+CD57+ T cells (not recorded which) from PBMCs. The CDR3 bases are TGTGCTAGTGGTTTGCAGGGAAGGACCTACAATGAGCAGTTCTTC. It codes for CASGLQGRTYNEQFF.